This passage covers 9 T cell receptor beta chains from one sample sequenced in a study of cytomegalovirus exposure and HLA in healthy donors. The PCR used 60 Vbeta and 13 Jbeta primers. Profiled with immunoSEQ multiplex PCR; TCRdb holds only in-frame clones, not every one. The sample records about 200,000 clones, around 83% being singletons. The sample comprised PBMCs. Receptor source: a woman aged 40 to 50 in good health and CMV-seronegative.

This clone appeared a few times. The chain has TRBV4-2 and TRBJ2-2, with 7 bases that match TRBD2. The germline gives CDR1 LGHNA, CDR2 YNFKEQ. V dropped 4 bases and J dropped 3; count of bases not matched to a gene: 5. The CDR3 is made up of 15 amino acids. CDR3 region: CASSLDLADTGELFF. Written as DNA, the CDR3 is TGTGCCAGCAGCCTGGACCTAGCGGACACCGGGGAGCTGTTTTTT.

This clone came up a few times. The chain has TRBV6-5 and TRBJ1-1; D ambiguous. Germline CDR1 reads MNHEY; CDR2 reads SVGAGI. The CDR3 is made up of 13 amino acids. With 8 bases removed from V and 1 base from J, the gap between germline ends came to 11 bases. CDR3 in DNA: TGTGCCAGCGCGTGGAGGGAGAACACTGAAGCTTTCTTT. This codes for CASAWRENTEAFF.

The chain links TRBV27 to TRBJ1-1; 7 bases are a match to TRBD1. J was trimmed by 0 bases and V by 5 bases; bases with no gene match: 3. Germline V gives CDR1 MNHEY, CDR2 SMNVEV (reference sequence). The CDR3 sequence is 14 residues long. Here the CDR3 reads CASSPGQMNTEAFF. The CDR3 DNA reads as TGTGCCAGCAGTCCGGGACAGATGAACACTGAAGCTTTCTTT.

J is TRBJ2-5 and V is TRBV5-4; a weak D match, TRBD2 (6 bases). The CDR3 has 15 residues. In germline, CDR1 is SGHNT, CDR2 YYREEE (reference sequence). Trimming removed 3 bases at V and 5 bases at J, with 17 bases between. CDR3 nucleotide sequence: TGTGCCAGCAGCTCGGGGAAGGAGGGTCTGGAGACCCAGTACTTC. It encodes CASSSGKEGLETQYF.

A few counts support this clone. Different DNA sequences within this sample yield the same CDR3. The CDR3 loop reads CASSYGGRNYGYTF. CDR3 DNA: TGTGCCAGCAGTTATGGCGGCCGCAACTATGGCTACACCTTC. V usage is TRBV6-5 and J usage is TRBJ1-2, with D unresolved. The CDR3 is made up of 14 amino acids. V lost 3 bases and J 2 bases, leaving 10 bases between the germline ends. Looked up from germline, CDR1 is MNHEY and CDR2 is SVGAGI.

The CDR3 here is CASSQSGTYLWEQYF. For the CDR3, the DNA is TGTGCCAGCAGCCAAAGCGGGACATACCTCTGGGAGCAGTACTTC. The chain combines TRBV5-6 with TRBJ2-7, with TRBD2 as a possible D gene (7 bases). Between the trimmed V and J ends, which lost 4 bases and 7 bases, there was a span of 21 bases. The length of the CDR3 is 15 residues. Germline V gives CDR1 SGHDT, CDR2 YYEEEE. The full variable domain, with the rest looked up from reference TRBV5-6 and TRBJ2-7, is DAGVTQSPTHLIKTRGQQVTLRCSPKSGHDTVSWYQQALGQGPQFIFQYYEEEERQRGNFPDRFSGHQFPNYSSELNVNALLLGDSALYLCASSQSGTYLWEQYFGPGTRLTVT.

This clone has more than one count but fewer than ten. This sequence joins TRBV12-2 and TRBJ2-3; the table calls TRBD2, which could not be checked here. TRBV12-2 is described as a pseudogene. The CDR3 has 17 residues. CDR3 in DNA: TGTGCAAGTCGCCCGGAGGTCGGACCGACTCCTGTAGATACGCAGTATTTT. It yields the protein CASRPEVGPTPVDTQYF.

The chain uses TRBV5-1 and TRBJ2-3, with D unclear. Trimming left V 7 bases short and J 0 bases short, with 9 bases between. CDR3 length: 13 residues. CDR1 and CDR2 from the germline V gene are SGHRS and YFSETQ. CDR3 sequence (DNA): TGCGCCAGCTCCCCCAGTAGCACAGATACGCAGTATTTT. As protein: CASSPSSTDTQYF.

The chain links TRBV5-1 to TRBJ1-1, with 9 bases aligning to TRBD1. CDR1 and CDR2 (germline): SGHRS, YFSETQ. Germline trimming cut 4 bases from V and 6 bases from J; bases unmatched to any gene: 7. The CDR3 runs to 14 residues. Here the CDR3 DNA reads TGCGCCAGCAGCAGCCGGGACAGGGTTGCTGAAGCTTTCTTT. Translated: CASSSRDRVAEAFF.